The entry below gives a single T cell receptor (beta chain) sequence along with its context. Its specific antigen is unknown. Per-base quality was not reported, and no clone a single base away is much larger than it. The sample originates from a study of T cells in localized non-small cell lung cancer (dated by TCRdb to 2020 to 2022). Regarding the research as a whole: Comparing tumors with uninvolved tumor-adjacent lungs, the study looked at the T cell repertoires of about 240 patients with early-stage NSCLC. All 220 or so NSCLC patients in the cohort were treatment-naive and had localized lung tumors that were resected. The mean age of the NSCLC patients was just over 65 years, with 130 or so men and about a hundred women. The research as a whole found: Of the top 100 tumor clones, a median of roughly 60 were detected in paired uninvolved adjacent lung; over 25 were also among that lung's top 100. Because of the exploratory design, TCR variables were selected using unadjusted p-values without false-discovery rate correction. Longer overall survival was associated with higher T cell density in blood, whereas shorter survival was associated with higher clonality in adjacent lung. Because multi-region tumor sequencing was not done, intratumor heterogeneity could not be ruled out. Uninvolved tumor-adjacent lung showed the highest T cell clonality, higher than tumor, which suggests more focused antigenic responses in the uninvolved tumor-adjacent lung.

TCR beta CDR3 regions were sequenced from DNA using the immunoSEQ Assay. Processing in the source paper ran as follows. To compute T cell density, TCR beta template counts were normalized to usable DNA, which was estimated by amplifying housekeeping genes. Richness was estimated with the preseqR package, extrapolating to 400,000 templates for PBMC samples and 120,000 templates for tissue samples. Clonality was calculated as one minus Pielou's evenness. Tissue-enriched TCRs were identified by differential abundance testing using productive amino-acid clonotypes, minimum total count 5 and alpha 0.1. The Jaccard Index and the Morisita Overlap Index were used to quantify repertoire overlap between compartments. GLIPH grouped TCR beta CDR3s together with public tetramer-defined viral CDR3s, and a viral motif had to include at least three viral sequences and show V-gene enrichment. TCRdb holds this immuneACCESS table with in-frame rearrangements only. Some clones are missing; in checked studies, unresolved V genes explain under half, and the rest has no known cause. That table furnishes V, J and clone size, whereas the DNA furnished D and trimming. Present in this sample are roughly 38,000 clones, 85% to 90% of which were seen just once. 3.5% of the sample is in the top ten clones.

At diagnosis, tumor, uninvolved tumor-adjacent lung and peripheral blood were collected and then preserved as a mix of FFPE and fresh-frozen material. For TCR repertoire profiling, blood samples were analyzed in the form of peripheral blood mononuclear cells. The junction carries 15 bases between V and J, which are trimmed by 6 bases and 4 bases respectively. Including the terminal cysteine and phenylalanine, the CDR3 comprises 14 residues. Just CDR3 DNA is preserved here, 42 bases in frame from base 1. In the germline V gene, CDR1 corresponds to MNHEY and CDR2 to SVGAGI. Sequencing used peripheral blood, obtained before any cancer treatment. This chain is built from TRBV6-5 and TRBJ1-2, with TRBD1 as a weak D call on 5 bases. The TCR sequence derives from a man between 18 and 55 years old with stage I lung adenocarcinoma. The nucleotide sequence reads TGTGCCAGCAGCCCCGGGACGTTTTTCTATGGCTACACCTTC. Translated, it reads CASSPGTFFYGYTF.